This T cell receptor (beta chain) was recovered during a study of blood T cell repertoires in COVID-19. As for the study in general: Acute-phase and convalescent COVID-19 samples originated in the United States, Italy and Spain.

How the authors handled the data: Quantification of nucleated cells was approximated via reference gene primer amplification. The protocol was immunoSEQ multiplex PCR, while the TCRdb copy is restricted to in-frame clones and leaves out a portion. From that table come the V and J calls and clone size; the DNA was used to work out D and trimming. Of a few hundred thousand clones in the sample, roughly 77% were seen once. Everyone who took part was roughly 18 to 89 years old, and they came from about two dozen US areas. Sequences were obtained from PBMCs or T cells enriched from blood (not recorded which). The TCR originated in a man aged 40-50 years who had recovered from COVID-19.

As DNA, the CDR3 is TGTGCCAGCAGCCCCGCCGCCGGCTATGGCTACACCTTC. It encodes CASSPAAGYGYTF. The rearrangement uses TRBV11-1 and TRBJ1-2; no clear D gene. This CDR3 is built from 13 residues. Germline V gene data show CDR1 as SGHAT and CDR2 as FQDESV (reference sequence). Deletions cut 5 bases from V and 4 bases from J, with 11 bases between.